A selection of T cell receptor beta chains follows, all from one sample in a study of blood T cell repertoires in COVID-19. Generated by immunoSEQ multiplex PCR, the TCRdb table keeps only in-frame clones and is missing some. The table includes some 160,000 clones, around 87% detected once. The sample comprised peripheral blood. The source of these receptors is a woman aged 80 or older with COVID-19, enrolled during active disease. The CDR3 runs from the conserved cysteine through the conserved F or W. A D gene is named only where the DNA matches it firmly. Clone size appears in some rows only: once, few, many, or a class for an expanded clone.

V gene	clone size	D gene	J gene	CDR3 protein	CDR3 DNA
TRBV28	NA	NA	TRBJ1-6	CASSAGKDSPLHF	TGTGCCAGCTCAGCAGGGAAGGATTCACCCCTCCACTTT
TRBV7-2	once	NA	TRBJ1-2	CASRPRWGVDYGYTF	TGTGCCAGCAGGCCCCGTTGGGGGGTAGACTATGGCTACACCTTC
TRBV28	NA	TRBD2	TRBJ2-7	CASSLTGLAGVKGGHEQYF	TGTGCCAGCAGTTTAACGGGACTAGCGGGGGTTAAGGGTGGCCACGAGCAGTACTTC
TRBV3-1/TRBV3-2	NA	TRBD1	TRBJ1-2	CASSLDRDYGYTF	TGTGCCAGCAGCCTGGACAGGGACTATGGCTACACCTTC
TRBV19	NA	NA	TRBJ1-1	CASSILSGTEAFF	TGTGCCAGTAGTATTCTTTCGGGCACTGAAGCTTTCTTT
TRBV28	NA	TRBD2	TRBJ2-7	CASRNSGATYEQYF	TGTGCCAGCAGGAATAGCGGGGCCACCTACGAGCAGTACTTC
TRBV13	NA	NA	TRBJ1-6	CASSLGPRGNSPLHF	TGTGCCAGCAGCTTAGGACCAAGGGGGAATTCACCCCTCCACTTT
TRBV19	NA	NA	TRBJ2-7	CASSIGGYVAAEQYF	TGTGCCAGTAGTATTGGGGGCTACGTGGCGGCTGAGCAGTACTTC
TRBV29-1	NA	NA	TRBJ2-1	CSVEDPGRGNEQFF	TGCAGCGTTGAAGATCCCGGGAGAGGGAATGAGCAGTTCTTC
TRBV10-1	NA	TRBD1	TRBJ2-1	CASKGDGPGGRSEQFF	TGCGCCAGCAAGGGGGATGGGCCAGGGGGTAGGAGTGAGCAGTTCTTC
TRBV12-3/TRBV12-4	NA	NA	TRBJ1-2	CASSLDRTYGYTF	TGTGCCAGCAGTCTAGACAGGACCTATGGCTACACCTTC